The rows below give T cell receptor beta chains drawn from one sample of a study of cytomegalovirus exposure and HLA in healthy donors. Here immunoSEQ multiplex PCR was the method, and the copy in TCRdb shows in-frame clones only, minus some. This sample yields some 120,000 clones, of which 80% are seen a single time; approximately 5% belongs to the top ten. Sequencing was performed on PBMCs. The source is a young man in good health and CMV-seronegative. Each CDR3 is given with its conserved first and last residue. The order of the fields is D gene, V gene, J gene, clone size, CDR3 DNA, CDR3 protein. The D gene is left open where the match is weak. Clone size is given for some rows only: seen once, a few or many times, or a class if the clone is expanded.

D: TRBD1; V: TRBV5-4; J: TRBJ2-2; size: NA; DNA: TGTGCCAGCAGCTCAGGACAGGACAAGAACACCGGGGAGCTGTTTTTT; CDR3: CASSSGQDKNTGELFF
D: NA; V: TRBV6-1; J: TRBJ2-7; size: NA; DNA: TGTGCCAGCAGACCCAAGGGGGGGTTAGACGAGCAGTACTTC; CDR3: CASRPKGGLDEQYF
D: NA; V: TRBV4-1; J: TRBJ2-7; size: NA; DNA: TGCGCCAGCAGCCAAGAAGGAGGGTCGGACGAGCAGTACTTC; CDR3: CASSQEGGSDEQYF
D: TRBD1; V: TRBV19; J: TRBJ1-1; size: NA; DNA: TGTGCCAGTAGTACCCCGGACAGGGAGGACACTGAAGCTTTCTTT; CDR3: CASSTPDREDTEAFF
D: NA; V: TRBV7-2; J: TRBJ1-5; size: NA; DNA: TGTGCCAGCAGCTTAGACCAGAGCAATCAGCCCCAGCATTTT; CDR3: CASSLDQSNQPQHF
D: TRBD1; V: TRBV19; J: TRBJ2-4; size: few; DNA: TGTGCCAGTAGAAGAGGACAGGGAAACATTCAGTACTTC; CDR3: CASRRGQGNIQYF
D: NA; V: TRBV6-6; J: TRBJ2-7; size: NA; DNA: TGTGCCAGCGGAGGACAGTCCTACGAGCAGTACTTC; CDR3: CASGGQSYEQYF
D: NA; V: TRBV19; J: TRBJ1-5; size: NA; DNA: TGTGCCAGTAGTATAGTTTCCGGGCAGCCCCAGCATTTT; CDR3: CASSIVSGQPQHF
D: TRBD1; V: TRBV6-5; J: TRBJ2-7; size: NA; DNA: TGTGCCAGCAGTTTGGGACAGGGTATCAACGAGCAGTACTTC; CDR3: CASSLGQGINEQYF
D: NA; V: TRBV5-4; J: TRBJ2-3; size: NA; DNA: TGTGCCAGCAGCCCGGGGGGCCGTACAGATACGCAGTATTTT; CDR3: CASSPGGRTDTQYF
D: TRBD1; V: TRBV4-1; J: TRBJ1-2; size: NA; DNA: TGCGCCAGCAGCCTGGGACAGGGGGGCCTCTATGGCTACACCTTC; CDR3: CASSLGQGGLYGYTF
D: NA; V: TRBV7-9; J: TRBJ2-1; size: few; DNA: TGTGCCAGCAGCCCGGGAGCAGGTGGCTCCTACAATGAGCAGTTCTTC; CDR3: CASSPGAGGSYNEQFF
D: NA; V: TRBV7-8; J: TRBJ1-1; size: once; DNA: TGTGCCAGCAGCTTAGCGGCAGGTGAAGCTTTCTTT; CDR3: CASSLAAGEAFF
D: NA; V: TRBV6-5; J: TRBJ2-2; size: NA; DNA: TGTGCCAGCAGCCCAGGGGTTGGGACCGGGGAGCTGTTTTTT; CDR3: CASSPGVGTGELFF
D: NA; V: TRBV7-2; J: TRBJ2-3; size: NA; DNA: TGTGCCAGCAGCCTCCGGGGAGCCTCACCTGATACGCAGTATTTT; CDR3: CASSLRGASPDTQYF
D: TRBD1; V: TRBV7-9; J: TRBJ1-1; size: NA; DNA: TGTGCCAGCAGACGTCCCGGGACAGGTATGAACACTGAAGCTTTCTTT; CDR3: CASRRPGTGMNTEAFF
D: NA; V: TRBV5-8; J: TRBJ1-5; size: few; DNA: TGTGCCAGCATCCCAAGCAATCAGCCCCAGCATTTT; CDR3: CASIPSNQPQHF
D: NA; V: TRBV7-9; J: TRBJ2-1; size: once; DNA: TGTGCCAGCAGCTTAGATTCCGGCTACAATGAGCAGTTCTTC; CDR3: CASSLDSGYNEQFF
D: TRBD2; V: TRBV6-6; J: TRBJ2-1; size: NA; DNA: TGTGCCAGCAGCCCCCAGAGGCGGGGGGGCGGCAATGAGCAGTTCTTC; CDR3: CASSPQRRGGGNEQFF
D: NA; V: TRBV27; J: TRBJ2-6; size: NA; DNA: TGTGCCAGCAGCCAGGGGAGCTCTGGGGCCAACGTCCTGACTTTC; CDR3: CASSQGSSGANVLTF
D: NA; V: TRBV4-2; J: TRBJ2-1; size: NA; DNA: TGTGCCAGCAGCCAGGGGGACTTTAGAAGCTCCTACAATGAGCAGTTCTTC; CDR3: CASSQGDFRSSYNEQFF
D: NA; V: TRBV19; J: TRBJ2-5; size: NA; DNA: TGTGCCAGTAGTAAAGGCCTAGCTTACGAGACCCAGTACTTC; CDR3: CASSKGLAYETQYF
D: NA; V: TRBV28; J: TRBJ2-7; size: once; DNA: TGTGCCAGCATAGAGCGTACCACCTCCTACGAGCAGTACTTC; CDR3: CASIERTTSYEQYF
D: TRBD1; V: TRBV28; J: TRBJ1-5; size: NA; DNA: TGTGCCAGCAGACCGGGACAGGGATGGAATCAGCCCCAGCATTTT; CDR3: CASRPGQGWNQPQHF
D: NA; V: TRBV4-1; J: TRBJ1-4; size: NA; DNA: TGCGCCAGCAGCCGCGGGCCGGCAGATCCTAATGAAAAACTGTTTTTT; CDR3: CASSRGPADPNEKLFF
D: NA; V: TRBV29-1; J: TRBJ1-2; size: NA; DNA: TGCAGCGTTGAGGCTGGCTACACCTTC; CDR3: CSVEAGYTF
D: TRBD1; V: TRBV4-1; J: TRBJ2-1; size: few; DNA: TGCGCCAGCAGTGCAGGGACAGGGGGCCGGTATGAGCAGTTCTTC; CDR3: CASSAGTGGRYEQFF
D: NA; V: TRBV19; J: TRBJ1-2; size: NA; DNA: TGTGCCAGTAGTAGAGAGACGGGTTATATTGGCTACACCTTC; CDR3: CASSRETGYIGYTF
D: NA; V: TRBV5-1; J: TRBJ2-7; size: NA; DNA: TGCGCCAGCAGCTTGGACATCTACGAGCAGTACTTC; CDR3: CASSLDIYEQYF
D: NA; V: TRBV5-4; J: TRBJ2-6; size: NA; DNA: TGTGCCAGCAGCCCCCCCAACTCTGGGGCCAACGTCCTGACTTTC; CDR3: CASSPPNSGANVLTF
D: NA; V: TRBV6-1; J: TRBJ2-5; size: few; DNA: TGTGCCAGCAGTGAAGCGAGAAAATCCCAGTACTTC; CDR3: CASSEARKSQYF
D: TRBD1; V: TRBV27; J: TRBJ2-1; size: NA; DNA: TGTGCCACCCGGACAGGGGCAGTGAATGAGCAGTTCTTC; CDR3: CATRTGAVNEQFF
D: TRBD1; V: TRBV7-2; J: TRBJ2-7; size: NA; DNA: TGTGCCAGCAGCTTATTGGGACAGAGGTTGCAGGACGAGCAGTACTTC; CDR3: CASSLLGQRLQDEQYF
D: NA; V: TRBV5-6; J: TRBJ2-3; size: NA; DNA: TGTGCCAGCAGCCCGGGGGTGTCAGTTACGCAGTATTTT; CDR3: CASSPGVSVTQYF
D: TRBD1; V: TRBV5-1; J: TRBJ1-2; size: NA; DNA: TGCGCCAGCAGCTTGGTTGCAGGGGGCGGCTATGGCTACACCTTC; CDR3: CASSLVAGGGYGYTF
D: TRBD1; V: TRBV13; J: TRBJ2-5; size: NA; DNA: TGTGCCAGCAGCCCAGCCGGGACAGGGGTCCTCGAGACCCAGTACTTC; CDR3: CASSPAGTGVLETQYF
D: TRBD2; V: TRBV28; J: TRBJ2-7; size: NA; DNA: TGTGCCAGCAGTGGCCGGGACGGAGGACTAGCGCGAACCTACGAGCAGTACTTC; CDR3: CASSGRDGGLARTYEQYF
D: TRBD1; V: TRBV30; J: TRBJ2-7; size: NA; DNA: TGTGCCTGGACAAACAGGGGCTACGAGCAGTACTTC; CDR3: CAWTNRGYEQYF
D: NA; V: TRBV6-6; J: TRBJ2-5; size: NA; DNA: TGTGCCAGCAGTTACATAGGAGGAAAGACCCAGTACTTC; CDR3: CASSYIGGKTQYF
D: NA; V: TRBV7-8; J: TRBJ2-1; size: once; DNA: TGTGCCAGCAGCACAGACGACCTCAATGAGCAGTTCTTC; CDR3: CASSTDDLNEQFF
D: TRBD2; V: TRBV13; J: TRBJ2-1; size: NA; DNA: TGTGCCAGCAGCTTAGGGGGACTAGCGGGAGCCTACAATGAGCAGTTCTTC; CDR3: CASSLGGLAGAYNEQFF
D: TRBD1; V: TRBV12-5; J: TRBJ2-3; size: NA; DNA: TGTGCTAGTGGCCCCGGACAGGGGGCGACTGATACGCAGTATTTT; CDR3: CASGPGQGATDTQYF
D: TRBD1; V: TRBV13; J: TRBJ2-7; size: NA; DNA: TGTGCCAGCAGCATCCGGGACAGGTCTTCCGAGCAGTACTTC; CDR3: CASSIRDRSSEQYF
D: NA; V: TRBV5-1; J: TRBJ2-5; size: NA; DNA: TGCGCCAGCAGCCCTAAGGAGCAAGAGACCCAGTACTTC; CDR3: CASSPKEQETQYF
D: TRBD2; V: TRBV6-5; J: TRBJ2-7; size: NA; DNA: TGTGCCAGCAGAGTAGCGGGAGGCCCCTACGAGCAGTACTTC; CDR3: CASRVAGGPYEQYF
D: TRBD1; V: TRBV5-1; J: TRBJ2-5; size: NA; DNA: TGCGCCAGCAGCGTAAACAGGGGTGGGCAAGAGACCCAGTACTTC; CDR3: CASSVNRGGQETQYF
D: NA; V: TRBV29-1; J: TRBJ2-5; size: NA; DNA: TGCAGCGTTGAAGGGGGGGCCAGGGGGAAAGTCTACGGGACCCAGTACTTC; CDR3: CSVEGGARGKVYGTQYF
D: TRBD1; V: TRBV5-4; J: TRBJ2-7; size: NA; DNA: TGTGCCAGCAGCGCCACAGGGGACGAGCAGTACTTC; CDR3: CASSATGDEQYF